This TCR beta chain derives from a study of blood T cell repertoires in COVID-19. Study as a whole: Both acute and convalescent COVID-19 samples were obtained from the United States, Italy and Spain. PBMCs, B-cell-depleted T cells, or T cells provided the cDNA or gDNA that made up the material.

Cohorts were based on clinical histories the participants reported. In germline, CDR1 is LGHDT, CDR2 YNNKEL (reference sequence). V was pared by 3 bases and J by 5 bases, with 4 bases of the junction left unmatched. The CDR3 loop spans 16 amino acids. The repertoire was sequenced with immunoSEQ multiplex PCR; TCRdb's copy has only in-frame clones and lacks some. Of hundreds of thousands of clones listed, roughly 85% are singletons. This clone was found once. This rearrangement joins TRBV3-1 (or the pseudogene TRBV3-2) to TRBJ2-2; the match to TRBD1 covers 12 bases. The sequence came from a woman between 50 and 59 years old who had recovered from COVID-19. Sequencing used PBMCs or T cells enriched from blood (not recorded which). CDR3 in amino acids: CASSQGTGGWTGELFF. CDR3 bases: TGTGCCAGCAGCCAGGGGACAGGGGGCTGGACCGGGGAGCTGTTTTTT.